This entry lists 17 T cell receptor beta chains sequenced from one sample in a study of T cells expressing NK-cell markers. TCRdb reprocessed the 5' RACE reads and keeps a single row for each CDR3 protein, giving no DNA. The ten most abundant clones cover roughly 3.4% of a sample with about 540,000 distinct CDR3 sequences. Sequenced sample: blood T cells: a sorted CD56 or NKG2C T cell subset, CD4+ or CD8+ T cells, or bulk PBMC T cells (not recorded which). The source of these receptors is a man between 18 and 35 years old in good health.

This chain uses TRBV29-1 with TRBJ2-3; absent DNA, TCRdb's TRBD2 call cannot be checked. Germline V gene sequence: CDR1 SQVTM, CDR2 ANQGSEA. The length of the CDR3 is 16 residues. The CDR3 spells CSVQLRLAGGRDTQYF.

This chain connects TRBV7-6 to TRBJ2-1; as DNA is missing, the TRBD2 call by TCRdb cannot be tested. The CDR3 contains 18 residues. Looked up from germline, CDR1 is SGHVS and CDR2 is FNYEAQ. The CDR3 reads CASSLVGGSSGSYNEQFF.

V gene TRBV10-3 combines with J gene TRBJ2-7; no DNA is available, so the TRBD2 call from TCRdb remains unchecked. Germline-derived CDR1 and CDR2 are ENHRY and SYGVKD. This CDR3 has 15 residues. This CDR3 reads CAISGPSGIDDEQYF.

The chain has TRBV12-3 or TRBV12-4 and TRBJ1-4; with no DNA, the TCRdb D assignment of TRBD1 cannot be verified. The CDR3 sequence is 15 residues long. The chain's CDR3 is CASSLHGQGDQKLFF.

The chain links TRBV14 to TRBJ2-5. Germline V lookup: CDR1 SGHDN, CDR2 FVKESK. The CDR3 has 16 residues. This CDR3 reads CASSQDLFWEQETQYF.

The gene calls are TRBV29-1 and TRBJ2-2. Germline V CDR1 and CDR2: SQVTM, ANQGSEA. This CDR3 has 13 residues. CDR3 loop: CSAMNGDTGELFF.

J is TRBJ2-3 and V is TRBV28; TCRdb proposes TRBD2, but this gene call is untestable without DNA. CDR1 and CDR2 (germline): MDHEN, SYDVKM. The CDR3 sequence is 15 residues long. The CDR3 reads CASSPTPGLGNTQYF.

This sequence joins TRBV7-2 and TRBJ2-1; TCRdb's D gene call, TRBD1, goes unchecked for lack of DNA. The germline V gene has CDR1 SGHTA and CDR2 FQGNSA. This CDR3 has 12 residues. CDR3 region: CASSLGVREQFF.

The chain is built from TRBV11-1 and TRBJ2-6. CDR1 is SGHAT and CDR2 is FQDESV in the germline V gene (reference sequence). The CDR3 length is 17 residues. The CDR3 spells CASSLEFTVSGANVLTF. Drawing the rest from reference TRBV11-1 and TRBJ2-6, the complete variable domain is EAEVAQSPRYKITEKSQAVAFWCDPISGHATLYWYRQILGQGPELLVQFQDESVVDDSQLPKDRFSAERLKGVDSTLKIQPAELGDSAMYLCASSLEFTVSGANVLTFGAGSRLTVL.

The chain carries TRBV6-2 or TRBV6-3 and TRBJ2-3; checking the TCRdb D call of TRBD2 is not possible without DNA. This CDR3 contains 16 residues. CDR1 is MNHEY, CDR2 SVGEGT, per germline. The CDR3 loop reads CASSFNGGRATDTQYF.

This sequence joins TRBV24-1 and TRBJ2-1; absent DNA, TCRdb's TRBD1 call cannot be checked. CDR3 length: 15 residues. CDR1 and CDR2 (germline): KGHDR, SFDVKD. This chain's CDR3 is CATMADAWGEDEQFF.

The chain combines TRBV6-5 with TRBJ1-5; TCRdb lists TRBD1, though no DNA is available to test this call. The germline V gene has CDR1 MNHEY and CDR2 SVGAGI. CDR3 length: 16 amino acids. The CDR3 spells CASRPGQGSPNQPQHF.

The chain combines TRBV11-2 with TRBJ2-2; as DNA is missing, the TRBD2 call by TCRdb cannot be tested. Germline CDR1 reads SGHAT; CDR2 reads FQNNGV. The CDR3 runs to 18 residues. The CDR3 sequence is CASSLVGLAGRTIGELFF.

The V gene is TRBV15, the J gene TRBJ1-5. Looked up from germline, CDR1 is LNHNV and CDR2 is YYDKDF (reference sequence). The CDR3 consists of 16 residues. CDR3: CATSTGPPDSNQPQHF.

The rearrangement uses TRBV11-3 and TRBJ2-5; with no DNA, the TCRdb D assignment of TRBD2 cannot be verified. The V gene's germline CDR1 is SGHNT and CDR2 YENEEA. The CDR3 is 14 amino acids. The CDR3 region is CASSLEALQETQYF.

V usage is TRBV11-2 and J usage is TRBJ2-3. Germline CDR1 SGHAT, CDR2 FQNNGV. This CDR3 comprises 16 residues. CDR3: CASSLGLGKFGDTQYF.

The J gene is TRBJ2-5, the V gene TRBV11-2; no DNA is available, so the TRBD1 call from TCRdb remains unchecked. CDR1 and CDR2 from the germline V gene are SGHAT and FQNNGV. The CDR3 spans 16 residues. The CDR3 sequence is CASSLDLGQGWETQYF.